Sequencing of this T cell receptor beta chain was carried out in a study of human CD8 memory T cell subsets. Findings of the study overall: This study determined the sequences of T cell receptor beta chains and of no other chains. Minimal repertoire overlap was seen between stem-like memory T cells and precursor exhausted T cells.

Libraries targeted TCR beta using 5' RACE with UMIs. With the 5' RACE reads reprocessed, TCRdb shows one record per CDR3 protein and no DNA. Recorded for this sample: more than 5,500 distinct CDR3 sequences. Germline V gene sequence: CDR1 SQVTM, CDR2 ANQGSEA. This CDR3 region has 13 residues. This clonotype is labeled medium-sized based on frequency. Its antigen is still unknown. The chain recombines TRBV29-1 with TRBJ2-7; checking the TCRdb D call of TRBD1 is not possible without DNA. This TCR came from a human donor in good health. Source material: CD8+ stem-like memory T cells (TSCM and TCM) sorted from PBMCs. As for subset: stem-like memory CD8 T cells (TSTEM), CCR7+ PD-1- TIGIT-. The CDR3 sequence: CSVESRVNYEQYF.